This T cell receptor beta chain was documented in a study of T cell responses to AZD1222 COVID-19 vaccine. Study-wide results and limits: The span of vaccine-associated CD4 TCRs extended across spike, with dominance at 160-218 and 743-854. Seropositivity was recorded at baseline in only a handful of AZD1222 recipients. An increase in Spike-specific TCR breadth and depth was observed after two AZD1222 doses. Nearly half of unique spike-specific TCRs reportedly avoided B.1.351 and B.1.1.7 mutated regions.

Germline V gene lookup returns CDR1 SGHRS and CDR2 YFSETQ. This CDR3 is 16 amino acids long. V dropped 5 bases and J dropped 4; count of bases not matched to a gene: 9. Method: immunoSEQ multiplex PCR; TCRdb's copy keeps in-frame clones and lacks some. In the table there are roughly 160,000 clones, 88% of which are singletons. Note on this clone: What it binds is unknown.

The sequence was collected from an adult who received the AZD1222 COVID-19 vaccine. The source was peripheral blood, collected 28 days after the second AZD1222 dose. This chain uses TRBV5-1 with TRBJ2-3; 11 positions match TRBD2. CDR3: CASRIAGGPVADTQYF. CDR3 coding DNA: TGCGCCAGCAGAATAGCGGGGGGGCCGGTTGCAGATACGCAGTATTTT. The variable domain in full, completed from reference TRBV5-1 and TRBJ2-3, reads KAGVTQTPRYLIKTRGQQVTLSCSPISGHRSVSWYQQTPGQGLQFLFEYFSETQRNKGNFPGRFSGRQFSNSRSEMNVSTLELGDSALYLCASRIAGGPVADTQYFGPGTRLTVL.